One and the same sample provided the 28 T cell receptor beta chains below, sequenced in a study of early stage breast cancer tumors. Profiled with immunoSEQ multiplex PCR; TCRdb holds only in-frame clones, not every one. The sample records some 58,000 clones, 65% to 80% being singletons. Sequences were obtained from blood. The receptors here all came from a person aged 30 to 39 with breast cancer.

This chain links TRBV5-1 with TRBJ1-1; D gene unclear. Trimming took 6 bases from V and 4 from J, leaving 16 bases between them. CDR1 SGHRS and CDR2 YFSETQ come from the germline V gene. This CDR3 has 14 amino acids. As DNA, the CDR3 is TGCGCCAGCAACGAGAGAGGGTTAGGCACTGAAGCTTTCTTT. It translates to CASNERGLGTEAFF.

The chain recombines TRBV30 with TRBJ1-6; no reliable D call. Germline V gives CDR1 GTSNPN, CDR2 SVGIG (reference sequence). Trimming pared 3 bases from V and 3 bases from J, leaving 12 bases between. CDR3 length equals 15 residues. The CDR3 spells CAWSTRGGYNSPLHF. The CDR3 DNA follows: TGTGCCTGGAGCACCCGGGGAGGCTATAATTCACCCCTCCACTTT.

The V and J genes are TRBV7-2 and TRBJ2-1; no definite D call. The CDR3 covers 13 residues. Looked up from germline, CDR1 is SGHTA and CDR2 is FQGNSA. Trimming shortened V by 5 bases and J by 16 bases, and 21 bases separated the two germline ends. In nucleotides, the CDR3 is TGTGCCAGCAGCCCCGCCGACCGGTATGAATTCTTCTTC. It codes for CASSPADRYEFFF.

The chain couples TRBV18 to TRBJ1-2; the match to TRBD1 covers 9 bases. This CDR3 contains 13 residues. Germline-derived CDR1 and CDR2 are KGHSH and LQKENI. With 3 bases clipped from V and 8 bases from J, the junction kept 4 bases outside the gene matches. CDR3 nucleotide sequence: TGTGCCAGCTCACCCGCGGACAGGGGAGGCTACACCTTC. It codes for CASSPADRGGYTF.

The chain carries TRBV7-7 and TRBJ1-1, with a possible D match to TRBD1 (6 bases). Trimming stripped 5 bases from V and 1 base from J, with 14 bases between. The CDR3 sequence is 15 residues long. CDR1 SSHAT and CDR2 FNYEAQ come from the germline V gene (reference sequence). As DNA, the CDR3 is TGTGCCAGCAGCCCCGCGGTGACAGGGAACACTGAAGCTTTCTTT. This translates into CASSPAVTGNTEAFF.

CDR3 sequence: CASSLATEPYEQYF. As DNA, the CDR3 is TGTGCCAGCAGCTTGGCGACAGAGCCCTACGAGCAGTACTTC. The chain combines TRBV5-5 with TRBJ2-7, with D possibly being TRBD1 (5 bases). CDR1 and CDR2 from the germline V gene are SGHKS and YYEKEE (reference sequence). V was pared by 0 bases and J by 2 bases, with 9 bases between. This CDR3 has 14 amino acids.

The table lists this clone with a few counts. The chain employs TRBV5-4 and TRBJ1-1; D not resolved. Germline loops: CDR1 SGHNT, CDR2 YYREEE (reference sequence). The CDR3 is 15 amino acids. Deletions cut 4 bases from V and 1 base from J, with 14 bases between. CDR3 in amino acids: CASSPRGGSNTEAFF. The CDR3 nucleotides are TGTGCCAGCAGCCCCCGTGGAGGGTCGAACACTGAAGCTTTCTTT.

The V and J genes are TRBV13 and TRBJ2-7, with a tentative D call TRBD1 (6 bases). V shed 6 bases and J shed 6 bases, with 15 bases lying between them. CDR1 and CDR2 from the germline V gene are PRHDT and FYEKMQ (reference sequence). The CDR3 totals 13 residues. CDR3 protein: CASSNTGLSEQYF. In DNA form, the CDR3 reads TGTGCCAGCAGTAACACAGGGCTTAGCGAGCAGTACTTC.

CDR3 in amino acids: CASSARGGPSSYNEQFF. The CDR3 nucleotides are TGTGCCAGCAGTGCCCGGGGGGGCCCGAGCTCCTACAATGAGCAGTTCTTC. This chain uses TRBV6-4 with TRBJ2-1, with TRBD2 identical over 8 bases. Germline CDR1 MRHNA, CDR2 SNTAGT. This CDR3 contains 17 residues. The ends lost 4 bases at V and 0 bases at J; junction bases unmatched: 8.

The V gene is TRBV5-1, the J gene TRBJ2-3, with 7 bases matching TRBD1. Germline V gives CDR1 SGHRS, CDR2 YFSETQ. V shed 4 bases, J shed 3 bases, and the junction held 11 bases outside the gene matches. This CDR3 has 16 residues. CDR3 protein: CASSLTRDRVTDTQYF. CDR3 nucleotides: TGCGCCAGCAGCCTCACCCGGGACAGAGTAACAGATACGCAGTATTTT.

The chain employs TRBV15 and TRBJ2-2; TRBD1 matches at 7 bases. In germline, CDR1 is LNHNV, CDR2 YYDKDF (reference sequence). The CDR3 sequence is 16 residues long. V lost 3 bases and J lost 5; bases outside the gene matches: 9. The DNA of the CDR3 is TGTGCCACCAGCAGGGTCGCGACAGGGTGGACCGGGGAGCTGTTTTTT. This sequence encodes CATSRVATGWTGELFF.

This clone was seen only a few times. This rearrangement joins TRBV7-3 to TRBJ1-2; the D gene is possibly TRBD1 (6 bases). CDR1 is SGHTA and CDR2 is FQGTGA in the germline V gene. CDR3 size: 13 residues. Trimming left V 5 bases short and J 8 bases short, with 15 bases between. Written as DNA, the CDR3 is TGTGCCAGCAGCATGGACAGTCGGCAGGGCTACACCTTC. Its translation is CASSMDSRQGYTF. Combining the CDR3 with reference TRBV7-3 and TRBJ1-2 gives the whole variable domain GAGVSQTPSNKVTEKGKYVELRCDPISGHTALYWYRQSLGQGPEFLIYFQGTGAADDSGLPNDRFFAVRPEGSVSTLKIQRTERGDSAVYLCASSMDSRQGYTFGSGTRLTVV.

The chain couples TRBV4-1 to TRBJ2-2, with TRBD2 identical over 10 bases. Losses at the gene ends were 6 bases for V and 7 bases for J; bases not matched to a gene: 8. The CDR3 length is 15 residues. The germline CDR1 and CDR2 sequences are MGHRA and YSYEKL. This CDR3 reads CASRASGSNGGELFF. The CDR3 DNA sequence: TGCGCCAGCAGGGCTAGCGGGAGTAACGGCGGGGAGCTGTTTTTT.

The chain couples TRBV27 to TRBJ1-2; no reliable D call. The germline V gene encodes CDR1 MNHEY and CDR2 SMNVEV (reference sequence). This CDR3 region has 13 residues. Trimming removed 5 bases from V and 2 bases from J, with 9 bases in between. The chain's CDR3 is CASSARINYGYTF. As DNA, the CDR3 is TGTGCCAGCAGTGCAAGAATCAACTATGGCTACACCTTC.

This rearrangement joins TRBV9 to TRBJ2-2; no firm D call. This CDR3 region has 12 residues. The germline V gene encodes CDR1 SGDLS and CDR2 YYNGEE. The V and J ends lost 0 bases and 7 bases respectively, with 4 bases between them. CDR3 protein: CASSVAVGELFF. The CDR3 nucleotides read TGTGCCAGCAGCGTAGCGGTCGGGGAGCTGTTTTTT. The complete variable domain, with remaining parts taken from reference TRBV9 and TRBJ2-2, reads DSGVTQTPKHLITATGQRVTLRCSPRSGDLSVYWYQQSLDQGLQFLIQYYNGEERAKGNILERFSAQQFPDLHSELNLSSLELGDSALYFCASSVAVGELFFGEGSRLTVL.

This CDR3 is CASSSFLGNQPQHF. The CDR3 bases are TGTGCCAGCAGCTCCTTCCTGGGGAATCAGCCCCAGCATTTT. This chain uses TRBV7-2 with TRBJ1-5, with D hard to call. This CDR3 is built from 14 residues. The germline V gene encodes CDR1 SGHTA and CDR2 FQGNSA. V lost 4 bases and J 4 bases, leaving 11 bases between the germline ends.

This clone has a handful of counts. The CDR3 DNA reads TGTGCCAGCTCACCAGGACGGGGCTACACCTTC. This gives the protein CASSPGRGYTF. This sequence joins TRBV18 and TRBJ1-2; no reliable D call. There are 11 residues in the CDR3. Germline V gene data show CDR1 as KGHSH and CDR2 as LQKENI. V was trimmed by 2 bases and J by 8 bases, leaving 6 bases between them.

The chain employs TRBV19 and TRBJ1-2, with D possibly being TRBD1 (5 bases). The length of the CDR3 is 14 residues. The V and J ends lost 7 bases and 5 bases respectively, with 17 bases between them. Germline CDR1 is LNHDA and CDR2 is SQIVND (reference sequence). This CDR3 is CASTGAHGRYGYTF. DNA for the CDR3: TGTGCCAGTACCGGGGCCCATGGGAGGTATGGCTACACCTTC.

The rearrangement links TRBV30 to TRBJ2-1, with TRBD2 matching 10 bases. Germline CDR1 and CDR2: GTSNPN and SVGIG (reference sequence). The V and J ends lost 0 bases and 9 bases, in that order; junction bases with no gene match: 8. The length of the CDR3 is 15 residues. The CDR3 coding sequence is TGTGCCTGGAGTGTAGCGCTAGCGGGAGAGTTTGAGCAGTTCTTC. It yields the protein CAWSVALAGEFEQFF. The variable domain in full, with the rest retrieved from reference TRBV30 and TRBJ2-1, is SQTIHQWPATLVQPVGSPLSLECTVEGTSNPNLYWYRQAAGRGLQLLFYSVGIGQISSEVPQNLSASRPQDRQFILSSKKLLLSDSGFYLCAWSVALAGEFEQFFGPGTRLTVL.

In this sample, this clone turned up a few times. The rearrangement joins TRBV5-1 to TRBJ2-2; 14 bases are shared with TRBD2. This CDR3 is built from 17 residues. The germline V gene encodes CDR1 SGHRS and CDR2 YFSETQ. With 6 bases clipped from V and 4 bases from J, the junction kept 8 bases outside the gene matches. CDR3 in amino acids: CASNRLAGGFGTGELFF. The DNA for the CDR3 is TGCGCCAGCAATCGACTAGCGGGAGGGTTCGGCACCGGGGAGCTGTTTTTT. The full variable domain, in which reference TRBV5-1 and TRBJ2-2 provide the parts outside the CDR3, is KAGVTQTPRYLIKTRGQQVTLSCSPISGHRSVSWYQQTPGQGLQFLFEYFSETQRNKGNFPGRFSGRQFSNSRSEMNVSTLELGDSALYLCASNRLAGGFGTGELFFGEGSRLTVL.

This chain uses TRBV7-9 with TRBJ1-5; 9 bases map to TRBD1. From germline, CDR1 is SEHNR and CDR2 FQNEAQ (reference sequence). The CDR3 spans 18 residues. The V segment lost 5 bases and the J segment 5 bases; nucleotides outside the gene matches: 16. The CDR3 nucleotides are TGTGCCAGCAGCCCGCGATCTTCCGGGACAGGGCTGGATCAGCCCCAGCATTTT. It is translated as CASSPRSSGTGLDQPQHF. Variable domain in full (rest from reference TRBV7-9 and TRBJ1-5): DTGVSQNPRHKITKRGQNVTFRCDPISEHNRLYWYRQTLGQGPEFLTYFQNEAQLEKSRLLSDRFSAERPKGSFSTLEIQRTEQGDSAMYLCASSPRSSGTGLDQPQHFGDGTRLSIL.

The chain links TRBV11-2 to TRBJ1-1; D is perhaps TRBD1 (5 bases). The CDR3 loop spans 13 amino acids. The germline CDR1 and CDR2 sequences are SGHAT and FQNNGV. The germline V and J ends were trimmed by 3 bases and 11 bases, with 16 bases remaining between them. The CDR3 bases are TGTGCCAGCAGCTTGGTGGAGGCAGGGCGCGCTTTCTTT. It translates to CASSLVEAGRAFF.

This clone was observed a single time. The chain combines TRBV10-2 with TRBJ2-1; no reliable D call. Trimming cost V 4 bases and J 8 bases, with 6 bases left between them. Germline V gene sequence: CDR1 WSHSY, CDR2 SAAADI. The CDR3 runs to 11 residues. As DNA, the CDR3 is TGCGCCAGCAGTGGTCTAGATGAGCAGTTCTTC. It translates to CASSGLDEQFF.

This clone was counted a few times. This chain links TRBV4-1 with TRBJ2-1; TRBD2 matches at 12 bases. The V segment lost 2 bases and the J segment 8 bases; nucleotides outside the gene matches: 7. Germline CDR1 MGHRA, CDR2 YSYEKL. CDR3 length: 16 amino acids. The CDR3 region is CASSQPTSGRRDEQFF. The CDR3 DNA sequence: TGCGCCAGCAGCCAACCGACTAGCGGGAGACGGGATGAGCAGTTCTTC.

This chain links TRBV30 with TRBJ1-1, with D perhaps matching TRBD1 (5 bases). V dropped 2 bases and J dropped 4 bases, with 11 bases sitting between them. Per germline, CDR1 GTSNPN and CDR2 SVGIG (reference sequence). The CDR3 contains 13 residues. CDR3 region: CAWSRGRGTEAFF. The CDR3 DNA follows: TGTGCCTGGAGTCGAGGGAGGGGCACTGAAGCTTTCTTT.

The rearrangement uses TRBV6-5 and TRBJ2-2, with unresolved D. This CDR3 is built from 13 residues. Per germline, CDR1 MNHEY and CDR2 SVGAGI. V was trimmed by 6 bases and J by 5 bases, leaving 10 bases between them. Written as DNA, the CDR3 is TGTGCCAGCAGGAGACGTCTTACCGGGGAGCTGTTTTTT. Its protein product is CASRRRLTGELFF.

The chain combines TRBV4-3 with TRBJ2-3; D ambiguous. Germline V gene sequence: CDR1 LGHNA, CDR2 YSLEER. V was cut by 0 bases and J by 2 bases, with 12 bases left in between. CDR3 length: 16 amino acids. CDR3 bases: TGCGCCAGCAGCCAAGATGGGGTTCAGAACACAGATACGCAGTATTTT. Translating gives CASSQDGVQNTDTQYF.

The chain's CDR3 is CASTAGVWDTEAFF. DNA for the CDR3: TGTGCCAGCACCGCCGGGGTTTGGGACACTGAAGCTTTCTTT. V and J are TRBV7-2 and TRBJ1-1; D ambiguous. The V gene lost 7 bases and the J gene lost 3 bases, with 15 bases spanning the gap. CDR3 length: 14 amino acids. Per the germline V gene, CDR1 is SGHTA and CDR2 is FQGNSA.